What follows are 32 T cell receptor beta chains derived from one specimen sequenced in a study of cytomegalovirus exposure and HLA in healthy donors. This PCR relied on a set of 60 Vbeta primers and 13 Jbeta primers. Method: immunoSEQ multiplex PCR; TCRdb's copy keeps in-frame clones and lacks some. The sample comprises more than 95,000 clones, around 73% of which are singletons, and roughly 1.2% rests with the top ten. The sample comprised PBMCs. The origin of the receptors is a young man in good health and CMV-seronegative.

The chain joins TRBV19 to TRBJ1-1; D might be TRBD1 (6 bases). Trimming cost V 1 base and J 6 bases, with 12 bases left between them. The CDR3 loop spans 14 amino acids. Germline V gene lookup returns CDR1 LNHDA and CDR2 SQIVND (reference sequence). DNA of the CDR3: TGTGCCAGTAGTATAGCAGGGGACGGATCTGAAGCTTTCTTT. This translates into CASSIAGDGSEAFF.

J is TRBJ2-5 and V is TRBV5-6, with a possible D match to TRBD2 (5 bases). CDR1 SGHDT and CDR2 YYEEEE come from the germline V gene. Trimming pared 0 bases from V and 7 bases from J, leaving 7 bases between. The CDR3 is 12 residues long. CDR3 in amino acids: CASSLAAGTQYF. The DNA for the CDR3 is TGTGCCAGCAGCTTGGCGGCGGGGACCCAGTACTTC.

The table lists this clone with a few counts. This sequence joins TRBV5-4 and TRBJ1-4; 7 bases are a match to TRBD1. Per germline, CDR1 SGHNT and CDR2 YYREEE (reference sequence). V lost 7 bases and J lost 6; bases outside the gene matches: 6. This CDR3 has 13 residues. CDR3 amino acids: CASSRGHDEKLFF. DNA for the CDR3: TGTGCCAGCTCGAGGGGGCATGATGAAAAACTGTTTTTT. Variable domain in full (rest from reference TRBV5-4 and TRBJ1-4): ETGVTQSPTHLIKTRGQQVTLRCSSQSGHNTVSWYQQALGQGPQFIFQYYREEENGRGNFPPRFSGLQFPNYSSELNVNALELDDSALYLCASSRGHDEKLFFGSGTQLSVL.

This chain uses TRBV19 with TRBJ1-5; D call uncertain. The CDR3 runs to 14 residues. Per the germline V gene, CDR1 is LNHDA and CDR2 is SQIVND (reference sequence). Between the trimmed V and J ends, which lost 0 bases and 4 bases, there was a span of 7 bases. The CDR3: CASSIEHRNQPQHF. DNA for the CDR3: TGTGCCAGTAGTATAGAGCACAGAAATCAGCCCCAGCATTTT.

This clone was counted between two and nine times. The chain is built from TRBV2 and TRBJ1-4, with 7 bases identical to TRBD1. Germline loops: CDR1 SNHLY, CDR2 FYNNEI. The CDR3 has 14 residues. V was pared by 8 bases and J by 5 bases, with 8 bases of the junction left unmatched. The CDR3 nucleotides are TGTGCCAGCTCTCCGGGCAGGGGGAATGAAAAACTGTTTTTT. It specifies CASSPGRGNEKLFF. Full variable domain (rest looked up from reference TRBV2 and TRBJ1-4): EPEVTQTPSHQVTQMGQEVILRCVPISNHLYFYWYRQILGQKVEFLVSFYNNEISEKSEIFDDQFSVERPDGSNFTLKIRSTKLEDSAMYFCASSPGRGNEKLFFGSGTQLSVL.

This chain links TRBV27 with TRBJ2-7; tentative D call: TRBD2 (7 bases). The CDR3 is 14 amino acids. V was cut by 2 bases and J by 0 bases, with 8 bases left in between. The germline V gene has CDR1 MNHEY and CDR2 SMNVEV (reference sequence). This chain's CDR3 is CASSLRGGSYEQYF. In DNA form, the CDR3 reads TGTGCCAGCAGTTTAAGGGGGGGCTCCTACGAGCAGTACTTC.

The chain is built from TRBV2 and TRBJ1-1; 10 positions agree with TRBD1. CDR3 length equals 13 residues. V lost 10 bases to trimming and J lost 5 bases; unmatched junction nucleotides: 7. Germline CDR1 reads SNHLY; CDR2 reads FYNNEI. This CDR3 is CATQGQGKTEAFF. In DNA, the CDR3 is TGTGCCACCCAGGGACAGGGGAAAACTGAAGCTTTCTTT.

This chain joins TRBV19 and TRBJ2-7; 7 nucleotides match TRBD1. The V gene's germline CDR1 is LNHDA and CDR2 SQIVND (reference sequence). Trimming removed 5 bases from V and 3 bases from J; junction bases left unmatched: 7. The CDR3 runs 14 residues. The CDR3 region has the DNA TGTGCCAGTAGTGCTCAGGGGGTCTTCTACGAGCAGTACTTC. This gives the protein CASSAQGVFYEQYF. Combining the CDR3 with reference TRBV19 and TRBJ2-7 gives the whole variable domain DGGITQSPKYLFRKEGQNVTLSCEQNLNHDAMYWYRQDPGQGLRLIYYSQIVNDFQKGDIAEGYSVSREKKESFPLTVTSAQKNPTAFYLCASSAQGVFYEQYFGPGTRLTVT.

The V gene is TRBV30, the J gene TRBJ1-2, with 7 bases aligning to TRBD1. The J segment lost 1 base and the V segment lost 2 bases, leaving 7 bases of the junction unmatched. Germline V gives CDR1 GTSNPN, CDR2 SVGIG (reference sequence). This CDR3 contains 15 residues. DNA for the CDR3: TGTGCCTGGAGTAAGGGGACAGCCAATAACTATGGCTACACCTTC. As protein: CAWSKGTANNYGYTF.

This chain links TRBV4-3 with TRBJ1-2, with 8 bases matching TRBD1. Germline V lookup: CDR1 LGHNA, CDR2 YSLEER. CDR3 length: 17 amino acids. After removal of 1 base from V and 1 base from J, the junction contained 8 bases not matched to a gene. This CDR3 is CASSQGFGQGGNYGYTF. CDR3 sequence (DNA): TGCGCCAGCAGCCAAGGGTTCGGACAGGGTGGTAACTATGGCTACACCTTC.

The chain recombines TRBV15 with TRBJ1-5; D perhaps matches TRBD1 (6 bases). CDR3 length: 14 residues. CDR1 is LNHNV, CDR2 YYDKDF, per germline (reference sequence). V was clipped by 3 bases and J by 3 bases, with 9 bases between them. The CDR3 here is CATSRGQHNQPQHF. CDR3 in DNA: TGTGCCACCAGCAGGGGACAACACAATCAGCCCCAGCATTTT.

V and J are TRBV30 and TRBJ2-7; 11 bases are shared with TRBD1. With V trimmed by 2 bases and J by 7 bases, 7 bases remained unmatched. Germline V gene data show CDR1 as GTSNPN and CDR2 as SVGIG (reference sequence). This CDR3 is 14 amino acids long. The CDR3 nucleotides are TGTGCCTGGAGTCCCGGACAGGGGGCAAGGGAGCAGTACTTC. Translated: CAWSPGQGAREQYF.

The chain uses TRBV28 and TRBJ2-1; D is ambiguous. Trimming pared 6 bases from V and 3 bases from J, leaving 3 bases between. Germline CDR1 MDHEN, CDR2 SYDVKM. The CDR3 sequence is 11 residues long. Here the CDR3 DNA reads TGTGCCAGCAGCTACTACAATGAGCAGTTCTTC. This encodes CASSYYNEQFF.

This chain joins TRBV6-5 and TRBJ2-7; TRBD2 aligns across 12 bases. From germline, CDR1 is MNHEY and CDR2 SVGAGI. CDR3 length: 14 residues. The ends lost 7 bases at V and 2 bases at J; junction bases unmatched: 3. CDR3 residues: CASTRTSGTYEQYF. In nucleotides, the CDR3 is TGTGCCAGCACAAGGACTAGCGGGACCTACGAGCAGTACTTC.

This chain uses TRBV7-6 with TRBJ2-7; 10 bases match TRBD2. Germline assignment: CDR1 SGHVS and CDR2 FNYEAQ. There are 17 residues in the CDR3. The trim removed 0 bases at V and 0 bases at J, leaving 5 bases unmatched. This CDR3 is CASSLARSSGSSYEQYF. The CDR3 coding sequence is TGTGCCAGCAGCTTAGCGCGGTCTAGCGGGAGCTCCTACGAGCAGTACTTC.

J is TRBJ1-2 and V is TRBV7-8; unclear D gene. This CDR3 spans 14 amino acids. The germline gives CDR1 SGHVS, CDR2 FQNEAQ. Trimming removed 5 bases from V and 7 bases from J, with 17 bases in between. The CDR3 DNA reads TGTGCCAGCAGCACTGGACCGGGGAGGGTTGGCTACACCTTC. Residues: CASSTGPGRVGYTF.

The rearrangement joins TRBV6-5 to TRBJ2-7, with 8 nucleotides matching TRBD2. The CDR3 is made up of 14 amino acids. CDR1 is MNHEY and CDR2 is SVGAGI in the germline V gene. V lost 10 bases, J lost 1 base, and 9 bases stayed unmatched. CDR3 amino acids: CATTSGTRSYEQYF. In DNA, the CDR3 is TGTGCCACCACTTCCGGGACTAGGTCCTACGAGCAGTACTTC.

V gene TRBV29-1 combines with J gene TRBJ2-1; a possible D gene is TRBD2 (7 bases). Trimming removed 4 bases from V and 8 bases from J, with 9 bases in between. The CDR3 spans 11 residues. Germline-derived CDR1 and CDR2 are SQVTM and ANQGSEA. The chain's CDR3 is CSVGGGDEQFF. The DNA for the CDR3 is TGCAGCGTTGGGGGGGGCGATGAGCAGTTCTTC.

V is TRBV9 and J is TRBJ2-1; 10 bases fit TRBD2. The V gene end was trimmed by 3 bases and the J gene end by 8 bases; junction bases not matched to a gene: 11. The CDR3 covers 16 residues. CDR1 SGDLS and CDR2 YYNGEE come from the germline V gene. The CDR3 protein is CASSAPSGLAAYEQFF. The CDR3 DNA is TGTGCCAGCAGCGCCCCAAGCGGACTAGCGGCCTATGAGCAGTTCTTC.

The genes are TRBV7-2 and TRBJ2-7; TRBD2 agrees at 7 bases. CDR3 length equals 13 residues. V dropped 5 bases and J dropped 5; count of bases not matched to a gene: 6. In germline, CDR1 is SGHTA, CDR2 FQGNSA. The CDR3 loop reads CASSPAGTNEQYF. The CDR3 DNA sequence: TGTGCCAGCAGCCCGGCGGGGACTAACGAGCAGTACTTC.

The chain is built from TRBV18 and TRBJ1-4; D gene ambiguous. Trimming pared 3 bases from V and 8 bases from J, leaving 16 bases between. The V gene's germline CDR1 is KGHSH and CDR2 LQKENI. The CDR3 spans 15 residues. CDR3 nucleotides: TGTGCCAGCTCACCGATTGTCGGGGAGGGCGAAAAACTGTTTTTT. Translation gives CASSPIVGEGEKLFF.

The J gene is TRBJ2-7, the V gene TRBV7-2, with D possibly TRBD2 on 5 matching bases. V dropped 2 bases and J dropped 1 base, with 6 bases sitting between them. The CDR3 covers 13 residues. Germline V gives CDR1 SGHTA, CDR2 FQGNSA. The CDR3 nucleotides read TGTGCCAGCAGCTTACGAGGGTCCTACGAGCAGTACTTC. Its protein product is CASSLRGSYEQYF.

The chain couples TRBV6-1 to TRBJ1-1, with D uncertain. Between the trimmed V and J ends, which lost 6 bases and 3 bases, there was a span of 29 bases. This CDR3 contains 19 residues. From germline, CDR1 is MNHNS and CDR2 SASEGT. The CDR3 DNA is TGTGCCAGCAGCGAAACAGTCGTGCCCCCCGTGAGTGGTGACACTGAAGCTTTCTTT. Protein: CASSETVVPPVSGDTEAFF.

This clone was observed a handful of times. CDR3 sequence: CASSPGGGGENIQYF. CDR3 coding DNA: TGTGCCAGCTCCCCAGGGGGCGGGGGGGAAAACATTCAGTACTTC. The chain employs TRBV7-2 and TRBJ2-4, with a possible D match to TRBD2 (9 bases). The CDR3 extends over 15 amino acids. With 8 bases removed from V and 5 bases from J, the gap between germline ends came to 19 bases. In germline, CDR1 is SGHTA, CDR2 FQGNSA. The variable domain in full, completed from reference TRBV7-2 and TRBJ2-4, reads GAGVSQSPSNKVTEKGKDVELRCDPISGHTALYWYRQSLGQGLEFLIYFQGNSAPDKSGLPSDRFSAERTGGSVSTLTIQRTQQEDSAVYLCASSPGGGGENIQYFGAGTRLSVL.

The rearrangement uses TRBV18 and TRBJ2-2; TRBD2 matches 14 bases. The V gene's germline CDR1 is KGHSH and CDR2 LQKENI. V was clipped by 2 bases and J by 2 bases; unmatched bases: 4. The CDR3 consists of 18 residues. The CDR3 here is CASSPLGLAGANTGELFF. The CDR3 DNA follows: TGTGCCAGCTCACCATTGGGACTAGCGGGGGCAAACACCGGGGAGCTGTTTTTT.

The chain is built from TRBV10-1 and TRBJ2-1; 11 bases map to TRBD2. Trimming at V came to 8 bases and at J to 8 bases, leaving 8 bases not matched to a gene. Germline V gene sequence: CDR1 WNHNN, CDR2 SYGVQD (reference sequence). This CDR3 is built from 14 residues. The CDR3 DNA is TGCGCCAGCCGAATAGCGGGAGGGTACGATGAGCAGTTCTTC. Its protein product is CASRIAGGYDEQFF.

This chain connects TRBV30 to TRBJ2-7, with D maybe TRBD1 (6 bases). The CDR3 covers 13 residues. The V end lost 1 base, the J end lost 4 bases, and 11 bases lay between the germline ends. In germline, CDR1 is GTSNPN, CDR2 SVGIG (reference sequence). The CDR3 spells CAWSEDSTYEQYF. CDR3 nucleotide sequence: TGTGCCTGGAGTGAGGACAGTACTTACGAGCAGTACTTC.

The rearrangement uses TRBV5-8 and TRBJ2-3; 14 nucleotides align to TRBD2. The J segment lost 5 bases and the V segment lost 2 bases, leaving 7 bases of the junction unmatched. The CDR3 covers 17 residues. The germline V gene has CDR1 SGHTS and CDR2 YDEGEE. The CDR3 region has the DNA TGTGCCAGCAGCTTCTCCGGGACTAGCGGGGGAGGAGATACGCAGTATTTT. As protein: CASSFSGTSGGGDTQYF.

The chain joins TRBV5-1 to TRBJ2-3; 12 nucleotides match TRBD2. This CDR3 has 19 amino acids. Germline loops: CDR1 SGHRS, CDR2 YFSETQ. V shed 1 base, J shed 0 bases, and the junction held 9 bases outside the gene matches. This chain's CDR3 is CASSLSLSSGGASTDTQYF. Written as DNA, the CDR3 is TGCGCCAGCAGCTTGAGCTTGTCTAGCGGGGGGGCTAGCACAGATACGCAGTATTTT.

The CDR3 DNA is TGTGCCTGGATTCCACAAAGGGGGACCTACAATGAGCAGTTCTTC. It specifies CAWIPQRGTYNEQFF. The chain has TRBV30 and TRBJ2-1; a possible D gene is TRBD1 (6 bases). Germline V CDR1 and CDR2: GTSNPN, SVGIG (reference sequence). There are 15 residues in the CDR3. V was trimmed by 4 bases and J by 2 bases, leaving 15 bases between them.

The gene calls are TRBV21-1 and TRBJ1-1. TRBV21-1 is a documented pseudogene. This CDR3 comprises 11 residues. CDR3: CASSTGDEAFF. As DNA, the CDR3 is TGTGCCAGCAGCACTGGAGATGAAGCTTTCTTT.

This clone appeared a single time. V is TRBV19 and J is TRBJ1-2; D is possibly TRBD1 (5 bases). Trimming stripped 3 bases from V and 4 bases from J, with 18 bases between. CDR3 length: 16 residues. The germline gives CDR1 LNHDA, CDR2 SQIVND (reference sequence). Here the CDR3 reads CASSMNPGRGGYGYTF. The CDR3 DNA sequence: TGTGCCAGTAGTATGAACCCTGGGAGGGGAGGCTATGGCTACACCTTC.